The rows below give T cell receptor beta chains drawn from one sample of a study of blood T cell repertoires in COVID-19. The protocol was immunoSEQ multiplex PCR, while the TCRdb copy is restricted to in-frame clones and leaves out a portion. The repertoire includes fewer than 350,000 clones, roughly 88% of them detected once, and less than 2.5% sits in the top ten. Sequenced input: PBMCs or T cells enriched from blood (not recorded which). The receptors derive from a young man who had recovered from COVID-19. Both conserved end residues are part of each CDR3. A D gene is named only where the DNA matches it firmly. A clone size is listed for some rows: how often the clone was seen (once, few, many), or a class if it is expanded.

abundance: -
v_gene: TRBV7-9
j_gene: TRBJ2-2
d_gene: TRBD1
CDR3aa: CASSWGTGNTGELFF
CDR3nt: TGTGCCAGCAGCTGGGGGACAGGAAACACCGGGGAGCTGTTTTTT

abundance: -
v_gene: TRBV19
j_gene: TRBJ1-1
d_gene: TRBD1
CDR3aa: CASTPSLQGFTEAFF
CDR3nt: TGTGCCAGTACCCCATCACTACAGGGGTTCACTGAAGCTTTCTTT

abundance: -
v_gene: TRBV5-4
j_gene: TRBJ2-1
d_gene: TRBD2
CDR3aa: CASSLGLAGEYNEQFF
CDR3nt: TGTGCCAGCAGCTTGGGTCTAGCGGGGGAATACAATGAGCAGTTCTTC

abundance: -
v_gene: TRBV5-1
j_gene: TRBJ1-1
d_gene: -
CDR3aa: CASSKGGRNTEAFF
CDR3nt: TGCGCCAGCAGCAAGGGGGGGCGGAACACTGAAGCTTTCTTT

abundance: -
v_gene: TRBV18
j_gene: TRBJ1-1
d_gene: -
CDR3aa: CASSLDSNTEAFF
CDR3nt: TGTGCCAGCTCCTTAGACAGTAACACTGAAGCTTTCTTT

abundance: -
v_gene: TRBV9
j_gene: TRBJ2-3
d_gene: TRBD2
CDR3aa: CASSAQRGGTDTQYF
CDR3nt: TGTGCCAGCAGCGCGCAGCGGGGGGGCACAGATACGCAGTATTTT

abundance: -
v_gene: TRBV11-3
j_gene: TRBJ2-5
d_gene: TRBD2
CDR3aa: CASSPGTNQETQYF
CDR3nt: TGTGCCAGCAGCCCCGGGACTAACCAAGAGACCCAGTACTTC

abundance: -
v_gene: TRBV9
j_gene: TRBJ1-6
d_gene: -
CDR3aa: CASSPGYSPLHF
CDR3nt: TGTGCCAGCAGTCCGGGATATTCACCCCTCCACTTT

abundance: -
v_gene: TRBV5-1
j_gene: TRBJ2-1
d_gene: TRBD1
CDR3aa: CASSSETGQEQFF
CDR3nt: TGCGCCAGCAGCTCCGAGACAGGGCAGGAGCAGTTCTTC

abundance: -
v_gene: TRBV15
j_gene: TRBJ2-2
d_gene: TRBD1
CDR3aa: CATSLITGGVDTGELFF
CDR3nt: TGTGCCACCAGCTTGATAACAGGGGGTGTCGACACCGGGGAGCTGTTTTTT

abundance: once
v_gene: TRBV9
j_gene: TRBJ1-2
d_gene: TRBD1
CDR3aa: CASSPTTGGPYGYTF
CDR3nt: TGTGCCAGCAGCCCAACGACAGGGGGTCCCTATGGCTACACCTTC

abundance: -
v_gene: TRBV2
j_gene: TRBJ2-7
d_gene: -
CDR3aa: CASSKKGYEQYF
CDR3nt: TGTGCCAGCAGCAAAAAGGGGTACGAGCAGTACTTC

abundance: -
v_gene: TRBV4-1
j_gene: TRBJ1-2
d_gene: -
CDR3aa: CASSQEESTGNYGYTF
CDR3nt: TGCGCCAGCAGCCAAGAAGAGTCCACAGGCAACTATGGCTACACCTTC

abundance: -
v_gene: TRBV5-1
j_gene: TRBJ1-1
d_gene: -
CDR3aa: CASSLDTANTEAFF
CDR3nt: TGCGCCAGCAGCTTGGATACAGCCAACACTGAAGCTTTCTTT

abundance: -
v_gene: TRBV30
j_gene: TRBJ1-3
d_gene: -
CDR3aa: CAWSPQNASNTIYF
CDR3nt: TGTGCCTGGAGCCCCCAAAATGCGTCGAACACCATATATTTT

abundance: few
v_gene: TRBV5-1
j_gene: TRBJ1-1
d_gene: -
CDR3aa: CASSLDRNTEAFF
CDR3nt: TGCGCCAGCAGCTTGGACAGGAACACTGAAGCTTTCTTT

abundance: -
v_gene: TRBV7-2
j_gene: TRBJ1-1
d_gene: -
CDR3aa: CASSLGNRDITEAFF
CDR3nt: TGTGCCAGCAGCTTAGGGAACAGGGATATCACTGAAGCTTTCTTT

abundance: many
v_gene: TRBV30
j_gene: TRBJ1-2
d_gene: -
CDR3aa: CAWRPGTLGYTF
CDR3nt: TGTGCCTGGAGGCCCGGGACACTTGGCTACACCTTC

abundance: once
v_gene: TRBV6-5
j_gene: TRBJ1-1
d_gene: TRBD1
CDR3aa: CASSKKTGRNTEAFF
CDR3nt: TGTGCCAGCAGTAAGAAGACAGGGAGGAACACTGAAGCTTTCTTT

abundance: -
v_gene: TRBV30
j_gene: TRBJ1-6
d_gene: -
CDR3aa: CATDDNLDNSPLHF
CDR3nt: TGTGCCACCGACGACAATCTTGATAATTCACCCCTCCACTTT

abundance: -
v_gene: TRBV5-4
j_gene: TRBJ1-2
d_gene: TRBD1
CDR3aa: CASSLEGARYGYTF
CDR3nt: TGTGCCAGCAGCTTGGAGGGGGCTCGGTATGGCTACACCTTC

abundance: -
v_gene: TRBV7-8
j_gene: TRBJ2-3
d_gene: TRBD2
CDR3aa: CASSPGTMSTQYF
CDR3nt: TGTGCCAGCAGCCCTGGGACTATGAGTACGCAGTATTTT

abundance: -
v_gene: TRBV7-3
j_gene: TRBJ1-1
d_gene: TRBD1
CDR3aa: CASELGQRNTEAFF
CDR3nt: TGTGCCAGCGAACTGGGACAGAGGAACACTGAAGCTTTCTTT

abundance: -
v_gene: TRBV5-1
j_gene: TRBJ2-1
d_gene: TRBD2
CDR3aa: CASSSTSGGPDEQFF
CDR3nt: TGCGCCAGCAGCTCGACTAGCGGGGGGCCCGATGAGCAGTTCTTC

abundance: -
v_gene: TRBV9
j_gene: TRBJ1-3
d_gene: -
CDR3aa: CASSVARGVSGNTIYF
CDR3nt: TGTGCCAGCAGCGTAGCTCGCGGGGTCTCCGGAAACACCATATATTTT

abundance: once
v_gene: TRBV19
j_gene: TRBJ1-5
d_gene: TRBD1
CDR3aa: CASSTRWDRIGNQPQHF
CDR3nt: TGTGCCAGTAGTACGAGGTGGGACAGGATTGGGAATCAGCCCCAGCATTTT

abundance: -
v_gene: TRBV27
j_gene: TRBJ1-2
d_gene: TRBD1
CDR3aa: CASSSGGAFYGYTF
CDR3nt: TGTGCCAGCAGTTCAGGGGGCGCTTTCTATGGCTACACCTTC